A single sample is the source of the 18 T cell receptor beta chains below, sequenced in a study of regulatory T cells in long-lasting Graves disease. As to time point: newly diagnosed GD, antithyroid drugs for less than 3 months. There was RNA extracted from PBMCs, and the TCR library was made from it. The TCR beta library used iRepertoire HTBI primers with Arm-PCR amplification of CDR3. TCRdb re-called the multiplex PCR reads through MiXCR, storing one row per CDR3 protein. The sample consists of around 450,000 distinct CDR3 sequences, 15% to 20% of them appearing once. These same data were also listed under a study on T cells in Graves' hyperthyroidism and ophthalmopathy.

The material sequenced was peripheral blood mononuclear cells (PBMCs), taken at new diagnosis, from a patient treated with antithyroid drugs. The receptors were gathered from a middle-aged man with Graves disease.

This clonotype was seen repeatedly, ten times or more. The CDR3 bases are TGCGCCAGCAGCTTGAATGTCGGAAGTACTGAAGCTTTCTTT. Translated: CASSLNVGSTEAFF. This rearrangement joins TRBV5-1 to TRBJ1-1; D is uncertain. V was cut by 1 base and J by 5 bases, with 12 bases left in between. In germline, CDR1 is SGHRS, CDR2 YFSETQ. The CDR3 sequence is 14 residues long.

In this sample, this clonotype turned up many times. This sequence joins TRBV7-9 and TRBJ1-1; weak D call: TRBD1 (6 bases). Trimming stripped 5 bases from V and 7 bases from J, with 20 bases between. Germline V CDR1 and CDR2: SEHNR, FQNEAQ (reference sequence). This CDR3 has 15 amino acids. The DNA of the CDR3 is TGTGCCAGCAGCCCTATCGTCTCGACAGGAATTGAAGCTTTCTTT. Translated: CASSPIVSTGIEAFF.

V usage is TRBV24-1 and J usage is TRBJ2-1, with a tentative D call TRBD2 (6 bases). The CDR3 is made up of 15 amino acids. Germline V gene sequence: CDR1 KGHDR, CDR2 SFDVKD. Trimming shortened V by 5 bases and J by 5 bases, and 15 bases separated the two germline ends. CDR3: CATSGSSAFHNEQFF. In nucleotides, the CDR3 is TGTGCCACCAGTGGCTCTAGCGCCTTCCACAATGAGCAGTTCTTC.

This clonotype came up many times. This chain connects TRBV7-9 to TRBJ2-5; possible D gene TRBD1, 6 bases. Germline loops: CDR1 SEHNR, CDR2 FQNEAQ (reference sequence). Between the trimmed V and J ends, which lost 4 bases and 1 base, there was a span of 13 bases. This CDR3 contains 15 residues. CDR3 sequence reads: CASSSSTGTQETQYF. The CDR3, as DNA: TGTGCCAGCAGCTCCTCGACAGGCACCCAAGAGACCCAGTACTTC.

This clonotype was counted many times. V and J are TRBV20-1 and TRBJ2-5, with 8 bases lining up with TRBD1. The CDR3 sequence is 12 residues long. Germline-derived CDR1 and CDR2 are DFQATT and SNEGSKA (reference sequence). The ends lost 6 bases at V and 4 bases at J; junction bases unmatched: 4. The CDR3 DNA follows: TGCAGTGCCGTGGACAGGGTAGAGACCCAGTACTTC. Translated: CSAVDRVETQYF.

V is TRBV7-9 and J is TRBJ2-1, with 7 bases aligning to TRBD2. The DNA end lines up better with TRBJ2-5; the J call may be wrong. CDR3 size: 14 residues. Germline CDR1 and CDR2: SEHNR and FQNEAQ (reference sequence). CDR3 sequence (DNA): TGTGCCAGCAGCCCGCGGGGAGGGGTGGAGACCCAGTACTTC. Its translation: CASSPRGGVETQYF.

The rearrangement links TRBV2 to TRBJ2-1; 12 nucleotides line up with TRBD2. V dropped 4 bases and J dropped 3; count of bases not matched to a gene: 7. The CDR3 loop spans 17 amino acids. Per the germline V gene, CDR1 is SNHLY and CDR2 is FYNNEI. The CDR3 reads CASSATSGSSFYNEQFF. The DNA of the CDR3 is TGTGCCAGCAGTGCGACTAGCGGGAGCAGCTTCTACAATGAGCAGTTCTTC. Variable domain in full (rest from reference TRBV2 and TRBJ2-1): EPEVTQTPSHQVTQMGQEVILRCVPISNHLYFYWYRQILGQKVEFLVSFYNNEISEKSEIFDDQFSVERPDGSNFTLKIRSTKLEDSAMYFCASSATSGSSFYNEQFFGPGTRLTVL.

This clonotype was observed at least ten times. V usage is TRBV6-1 and J usage is TRBJ2-1, with 8 bases matching TRBD2. The germline V gene has CDR1 MNHNS and CDR2 SASEGT. The CDR3 runs 16 residues. Trimming cost V 7 bases and J 3 bases; bases outside gene matches: 11. The CDR3 protein is CASMSSGSAVYNEQFF. The DNA of the CDR3 is TGTGCCAGCATGTCAAGCGGGAGTGCGGTCTACAATGAGCAGTTCTTC.

A few counts support this clonotype. This chain connects TRBV19 to TRBJ1-2; 7 bases are a match to TRBD1. The CDR3 is made up of 15 amino acids. Germline-derived CDR1 and CDR2 are LNHDA and SQIVND (reference sequence). With V trimmed by 6 bases and J by 1 base, 8 bases remained unmatched. The CDR3 loop is CASRDRAWGNYGYTF. CDR3 DNA: TGTGCCAGTAGAGACAGGGCATGGGGTAACTATGGCTACACCTTC.

This clonotype has ten or more counts. Its ends do not fully match the called genes, so a read error is possible. The chain is built from TRBV11-2 and TRBJ2-1, with TRBD1 matching over 10 bases. The CDR3 consists of 15 residues. Germline V CDR1 and CDR2: SGHAT, FQNNGV. The CDR3 coding sequence is TGTGCCAGCAGCCTAGACAGGGGGCTAAACAATGAGCAGTTCTTC. Its protein product is CASSLDRGLNNEQFF.

This clonotype was recorded many times. The J gene is TRBJ1-5, the V gene TRBV5-1, with D maybe TRBD1 (5 bases). This CDR3 is 16 amino acids long. The germline V gene encodes CDR1 SGHRS and CDR2 YFSETQ. V lost 4 bases and J lost 1, with 15 bases in between. The CDR3 sequence is CASSPGSGPSNQPQHF. The CDR3 DNA reads TGCGCCAGCAGCCCTGGTTCGGGGCCGAGCAATCAGCCCCAGCATTTT.

As for this clonotype: Given a much more abundant clone one base away, this may be a read error. It is likely a read error, because the conserved phenylalanine at the end of the CDR3 is missing. The chain links TRBV11-2 to TRBJ2-3, with D possibly TRBD2 on 5 matching bases. CDR3 length: 15 residues. Germline CDR1 SGHAT, CDR2 FQNNGV. Trimming stripped 5 bases from V and 2 bases from J, with 14 bases between. The CDR3 here is CASSQLGAPTDTQYL. CDR3 in DNA: TGTGCCAGCAGCCAACTAGGCGCACCCACAGATACGCAGTATCTT.

This clonotype was observed at least ten times. This chain connects TRBV6-2 or TRBV6-3 to TRBJ2-1; D may be TRBD2 (5 bases). The germline V gene has CDR1 MNHEY and CDR2 SVGEGT. The CDR3 sequence is 13 residues long. The ends were cut back, 4 bases at V and 5 bases at J, with 9 bases in the middle. CDR3 sequence: CASSWTGNNEQFF. The DNA for the CDR3 is TGTGCCAGCAGTTGGACTGGAAACAATGAGCAGTTCTTC.

The CDR3 DNA reads TGTGCCAGCAGCCAAACGTCAGGGGGGACCCAGTACTTC. This translates into CASSQTSGGTQYF. This rearrangement joins TRBV7-9 to TRBJ2-5, with 7 nucleotides matching TRBD1. The CDR3 extends over 13 amino acids. V trimming: 5 bases; J trimming: 7 bases; junction bases outside the gene matches: 7. CDR1 and CDR2 from the germline V gene are SEHNR and FQNEAQ (reference sequence).

This clonotype was observed at least ten times. CDR3 sequence: CASSLSGDYYEQYF. In DNA, the CDR3 is TGTGCCAGCAGTCTGAGTGGCGACTACTACGAGCAGTACTTC. The chain links TRBV6-2 or TRBV6-3 to TRBJ2-7; D might be TRBD2 (5 bases). CDR3 length: 14 amino acids. Germline V gene lookup returns CDR1 MNHEY and CDR2 SVGEGT. V lost 5 bases and J lost 3, with 14 bases in between.

This clonotype has only a few counts. The chain couples TRBV2 to TRBJ2-2; the D gene is possibly TRBD2 (5 bases). CDR3 size: 14 residues. The germline V gene encodes CDR1 SNHLY and CDR2 FYNNEI. V lost 7 bases to trimming and J lost 7 bases, with 16 bases between them. The CDR3 nucleotides are TGTGCCAGCATGAGGGATCTCAACCTCGGGGAGCTGTTTTTT. Encoded protein: CASMRDLNLGELFF.

This clonotype was found many times. The V gene is TRBV5-1, the J gene TRBJ2-7, with D possibly matching TRBD1 (5 bases). V was clipped by 4 bases and J by 2 bases, with 22 bases between them. This CDR3 is built from 17 residues. Germline V lookup: CDR1 SGHRS, CDR2 YFSETQ. The CDR3 DNA reads TGCGCCAGCAGCACGCGCATACAAGACAACAGGCCCTACGAGCAGTACTTC. Translation gives CASSTRIQDNRPYEQYF.

V usage is TRBV11-3 and J usage is TRBJ1-2, with D perhaps TRBD1 (5 bases). V gave up 4 bases and J gave up 7 bases, with 16 bases separating them. Germline CDR1 SGHNT, CDR2 YENEEA. The CDR3 has 14 amino acids. The CDR3 coding sequence is TGTGCCAGCAGCTCCGGGACTCCCGGGGGTGGCTACACCTTC. Translated, it gives CASSSGTPGGGYTF. Full variable domain (outside the CDR3, taken from reference TRBV11-3 and TRBJ1-2): EAGVVQSPRYKIIEKKQPVAFWCNPISGHNTLYWYLQNLGQGPELLIRYENEEAVDDSQLPKDRFSAERLKGVDSTLKIQPAELGDSAVYLCASSSGTPGGGYTFGSGTRLTVV.